These 18 T cell receptor beta chains were all obtained from the same sample, sequenced in a study of Ad26.COV2.S vaccination and SARS-CoV-2 variants. Sequencing was performed with immunoSEQ multiplex PCR; in TCRdb, only in-frame clones are kept and a portion is missing. The top ten clones hold 13% of a sample with about 480,000 clones, roughly 85% of them seen once. The treatment was: roughly 20 received Ad26.COV2.S at low or high dose, single or two shots; 5 received placebo; per-sample allocation not given. Samples were taken on day 63 after the first vaccine or placebo injection. Sequenced material: peripheral blood, taken in a trial of Ad26.COV2.S vaccine versus placebo. The source is a person aged 18-60 years who received the Ad26.COV2.S COVID-19 vaccine or a placebo.

This sequence joins TRBV3-1 (or the pseudogene TRBV3-2) and TRBJ1-4, with 8 bases identical to TRBD1. Germline V gives CDR1 LGHDT, CDR2 YNNKEL (reference sequence). The V segment lost 1 base and the J segment 10 bases; nucleotides outside the gene matches: 5. CDR3 size: 14 residues. Here the CDR3 reads CASSQGTGLGKLFF. As DNA, the CDR3 is TGTGCCAGCAGCCAAGGGACAGGGTTAGGAAAACTGTTTTTT.

The chain's CDR3 is CASSQQGGGTWRAQYF. The DNA for the CDR3 is TGTGCCAGCAGCCAACAAGGTGGGGGGACCTGGAGAGCCCAGTACTTC. The V gene is TRBV7-2, the J gene TRBJ2-5, with D perhaps TRBD2 (6 bases). V lost 5 bases to trimming and J lost 9 bases, with 25 bases between them. The CDR3 has 16 amino acids. Germline values: CDR1 SGHTA, CDR2 FQGNSA.

The gene calls are TRBV5-4 and TRBJ2-7; 10 bases line up with TRBD2. Trimming removed 4 bases from V and 6 bases from J; junction bases left unmatched: 13. Germline CDR1 reads SGHNT; CDR2 reads YYREEE (reference sequence). CDR3 size: 16 residues. The DNA of the CDR3 is TGTGCCAGCAGCGTACCCGCCGGGACTAGCGTCTCCGAGCAGTACTTC. Protein sequence: CASSVPAGTSVSEQYF.

The rearrangement links TRBV7-2 to TRBJ2-7; D is possibly TRBD2 (6 bases). With 5 bases removed from V and 6 bases from J, the gap between germline ends came to 17 bases. CDR1 is SGHTA and CDR2 is FQGNSA in the germline V gene. The CDR3 is 14 amino acids. CDR3 in DNA: TGTGCCAGCAGCAGAGGGCTAGCGTACGCCGAGCAGTACTTC. Translated, it gives CASSRGLAYAEQYF.

This clone was counted only a few times. At the DNA level, this CDR3 is encoded by other sequences in the same sample as well. In DNA, the CDR3 is TGTGCCAGCAGCGTAGGGAGCGGGAGTTACAATGAGCAGTTCTTC. This codes for CASSVGSGSYNEQFF. V gene TRBV9 combines with J gene TRBJ2-1; 8 bases map to TRBD2. The CDR3 consists of 15 residues. Germline V lookup: CDR1 SGDLS, CDR2 YYNGEE. Germline trimming cut 0 bases from V and 4 bases from J; bases unmatched to any gene: 3.

V gene TRBV27 combines with J gene TRBJ2-7, with 7 nucleotides matching TRBD1. The CDR3 extends over 13 amino acids. Germline CDR1 is MNHEY and CDR2 is SMNVEV (reference sequence). The J segment lost 4 bases and the V segment lost 3 bases, leaving 3 bases of the junction unmatched. The CDR3 is CASSFNRGYEQYF. CDR3 coding DNA: TGTGCCAGCAGTTTTAACAGGGGATACGAGCAGTACTTC.

This chain connects TRBV28 to TRBJ1-1; D possibly corresponds to TRBD1 (6 bases). The germline V gene encodes CDR1 MDHEN and CDR2 SYDVKM. The CDR3 length is 11 residues. The DNA of the CDR3 is TGTGCTTCACAGGGAGGGCCTGAAGCTTTCTTT. The encoded protein is CASQGGPEAFF.

V is TRBV20-1 and J is TRBJ2-1; D is undetermined. V shed 6 bases and J shed 7 bases, with 7 bases lying between them. Germline loops: CDR1 DFQATT, CDR2 SNEGSKA (reference sequence). This CDR3 has 10 amino acids. The CDR3 loop reads CSAHLNEQFF. Here the CDR3 DNA reads TGCAGTGCCCACTTAAATGAGCAGTTCTTC.

V and J are TRBV27 and TRBJ2-7, with TRBD2 matching 10 bases. The CDR3 covers 18 residues. The trim removed 5 bases at V and 2 bases at J, leaving 15 bases unmatched. From germline, CDR1 is MNHEY and CDR2 SMNVEV (reference sequence). This chain's CDR3 is CASSPRGTNSGRTYEQYF. The CDR3 region has the DNA TGTGCCAGCAGTCCCCGGGGTACCAATAGCGGGAGGACCTACGAGCAGTACTTC.

The V and J genes are TRBV5-1 and TRBJ2-3; unclear D gene. Germline V gene sequence: CDR1 SGHRS, CDR2 YFSETQ. The V end lost 0 bases, the J end lost 6 bases, and 11 bases lay between the germline ends. This CDR3 comprises 14 residues. Here the CDR3 DNA reads TGCGCCAGCAGCTTGGACCCCGCGTCGGATACGCAGTATTTT. Translated: CASSLDPASDTQYF.

A note on this clone: Within the sample, other DNA sequences also encode this same CDR3. The chain employs TRBV12-3 or TRBV12-4 and TRBJ2-7; D call uncertain. The length of the CDR3 is 13 residues. V was cut by 1 base and J by 0 bases, with 4 bases left in between. The CDR3 DNA reads as TGTGCCAGCAGTTTAGGCAACTCCTACGAGCAGTACTTC. Its protein product is CASSLGNSYEQYF.

The rearrangement links TRBV28 to TRBJ1-1; D is possibly TRBD1 (6 bases). Germline V gives CDR1 MDHEN, CDR2 SYDVKM. This CDR3 contains 13 residues. The ends were cut back, 5 bases at V and 7 bases at J, with 14 bases in the middle. CDR3 sequence: CASSRQALSEAFF. The DNA of the CDR3 is TGTGCCAGCAGTAGACAGGCCCTAAGTGAAGCTTTCTTT.

The V gene is TRBV19, the J gene TRBJ1-2; TRBD1 matches 8 bases. The J segment lost 4 bases and the V segment lost 4 bases, leaving 8 bases of the junction unmatched. The CDR3 totals 15 residues. The germline CDR1 and CDR2 sequences are LNHDA and SQIVND (reference sequence). CDR3 loop: CASSTRQGQSYGYTF. The CDR3 DNA follows: TGTGCCAGTAGTACGAGACAGGGGCAGAGCTATGGCTACACCTTC.

The rearrangement joins TRBV7-9 to TRBJ2-7, with TRBD2 as a possible D gene (6 bases). V was clipped by 9 bases and J by 3 bases, with 15 bases between them. Germline lookup yields CDR1 SEHNR and CDR2 FQNEAQ (reference sequence). The length of the CDR3 is 13 residues. The CDR3 loop is CASRGPGGYEQYF. CDR3 sequence (DNA): TGTGCCAGTCGGGGCCCCGGGGGCTACGAGCAGTACTTC.

The chain has TRBV5-6 and TRBJ2-7; tentatively, D is TRBD2 (7 bases). V lost 4 bases to trimming and J lost 7 bases, with 18 bases between them. The germline V gene encodes CDR1 SGHDT and CDR2 YYEEEE. The CDR3 contains 14 residues. In DNA form, the CDR3 reads TGTGCCAGCAGCCTTCGGGGGGCCAGCGAGGAGCAGTACTTC. Encoded protein: CASSLRGASEEQYF.

The chain combines TRBV6-1 with TRBJ2-1, with a possible D match to TRBD1 (5 bases). Germline CDR1 is MNHNS and CDR2 is SASEGT. This CDR3 comprises 18 residues. The V end lost 2 bases, the J end lost 2 bases, and 19 bases lay between the germline ends. CDR3 DNA: TGTGCCAGCAGTGAATTGGGCTTGGACACGCACGCCTACAATGAGCAGTTCTTC. The encoded protein is CASSELGLDTHAYNEQFF.

This chain uses TRBV10-3 with TRBJ2-6, with a possible D match to TRBD1 (6 bases). CDR1 is ENHRY, CDR2 SYGVKD, per germline. Trimming removed 8 bases at V and 0 bases at J, with 8 bases between. There are 14 residues in the CDR3. CDR3 sequence (DNA): TGTGCCATCGAGGACAGCTCTGGGGCCAACGTCCTGACTTTC. It encodes CAIEDSSGANVLTF.

The rearrangement links TRBV12-3 or TRBV12-4 to TRBJ2-1; 7 bases agree with TRBD2. There are 12 residues in the CDR3. The ends lost 3 bases at V and 15 bases at J; junction bases unmatched: 8. DNA for the CDR3: TGTGCCAGCAGTTTGGGAGGGAGGGCCGCGTTCTTC. Amino acid sequence: CASSLGGRAAFF.